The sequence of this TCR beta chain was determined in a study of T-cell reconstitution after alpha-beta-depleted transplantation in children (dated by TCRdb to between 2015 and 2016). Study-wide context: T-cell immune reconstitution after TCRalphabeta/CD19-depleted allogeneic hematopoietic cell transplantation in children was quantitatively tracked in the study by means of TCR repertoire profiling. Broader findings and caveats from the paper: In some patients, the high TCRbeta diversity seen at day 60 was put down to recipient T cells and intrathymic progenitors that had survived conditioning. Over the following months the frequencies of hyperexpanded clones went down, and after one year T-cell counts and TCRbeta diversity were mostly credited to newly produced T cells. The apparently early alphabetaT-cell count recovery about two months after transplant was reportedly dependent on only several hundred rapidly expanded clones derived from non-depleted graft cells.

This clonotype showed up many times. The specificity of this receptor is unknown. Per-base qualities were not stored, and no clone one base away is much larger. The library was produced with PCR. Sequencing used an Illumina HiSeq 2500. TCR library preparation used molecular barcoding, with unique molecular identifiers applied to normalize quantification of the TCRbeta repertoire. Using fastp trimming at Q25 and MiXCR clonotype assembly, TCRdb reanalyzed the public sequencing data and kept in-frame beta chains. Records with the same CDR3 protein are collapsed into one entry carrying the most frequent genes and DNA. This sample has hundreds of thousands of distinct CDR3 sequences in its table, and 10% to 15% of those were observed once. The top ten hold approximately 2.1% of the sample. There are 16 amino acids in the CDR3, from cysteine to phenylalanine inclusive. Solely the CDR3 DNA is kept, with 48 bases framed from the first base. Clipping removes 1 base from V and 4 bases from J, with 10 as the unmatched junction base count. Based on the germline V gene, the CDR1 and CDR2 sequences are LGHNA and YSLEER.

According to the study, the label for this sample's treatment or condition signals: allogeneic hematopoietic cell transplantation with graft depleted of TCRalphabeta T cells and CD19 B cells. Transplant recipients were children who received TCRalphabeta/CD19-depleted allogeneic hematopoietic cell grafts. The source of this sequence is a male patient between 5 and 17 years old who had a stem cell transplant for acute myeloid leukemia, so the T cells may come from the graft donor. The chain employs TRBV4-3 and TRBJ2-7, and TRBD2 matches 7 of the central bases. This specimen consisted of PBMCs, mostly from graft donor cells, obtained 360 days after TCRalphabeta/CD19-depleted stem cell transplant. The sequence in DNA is TGCGCCAGCAGCCAAGCTCACGGGACTACTCGTTACGAGCAGTACTTC. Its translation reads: CASSQAHGTTRYEQYF.